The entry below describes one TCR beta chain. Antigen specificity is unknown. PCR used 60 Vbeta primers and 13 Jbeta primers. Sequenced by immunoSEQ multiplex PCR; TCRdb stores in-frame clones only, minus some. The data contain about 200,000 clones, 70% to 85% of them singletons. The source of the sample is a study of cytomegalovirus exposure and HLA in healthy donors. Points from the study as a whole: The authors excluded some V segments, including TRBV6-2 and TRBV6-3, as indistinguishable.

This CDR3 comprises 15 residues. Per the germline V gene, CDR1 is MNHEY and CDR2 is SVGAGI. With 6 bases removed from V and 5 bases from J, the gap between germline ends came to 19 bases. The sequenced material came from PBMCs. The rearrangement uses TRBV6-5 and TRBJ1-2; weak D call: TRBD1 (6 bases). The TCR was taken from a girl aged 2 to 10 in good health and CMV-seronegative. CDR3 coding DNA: TGTGCCAGCAGCCCGACCACAGGGATCGGATATGGCTACACCTTC. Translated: CASSPTTGIGYGYTF.